Described below is a single T cell receptor (beta chain) sequence and its context. Its target is not known. These data belong to a study of T cell responses to AZD1222 COVID-19 vaccine. Regarding the study as a whole: Among AZD1222 vaccinees, only five to seven were seropositive at baseline. Targeting of unmutated variant regions was reportedly seen in nearly half of spike-specific TCRs. Along spike, vaccine-associated CD4 TCRs were found throughout, with dominance at 160-218 and 743-854. Repertoire sampling occurred only after the peak T cell response.

CDR3 size: 14 residues. V lost 3 bases, J lost 2 bases, and 9 bases lay in between. The V gene's germline CDR1 is MNHNS and CDR2 SASEGT. Produced via immunoSEQ multiplex PCR; TCRdb's table is partial and in-frame only. The sample yields around 100,000 clones, nearly 90% seen once. The J gene is TRBJ2-3, the V gene TRBV6-1; possibly TRBD2 for D (5 bases). The material was peripheral blood, obtained 28 days after the second AZD1222 dose. This sequence was found in an adult who received the AZD1222 COVID-19 vaccine. DNA for the CDR3: TGTGCCAGCAGTGAGCTAGCTTTCACAGATACGCAGTATTTT. This encodes CASSELAFTDTQYF.